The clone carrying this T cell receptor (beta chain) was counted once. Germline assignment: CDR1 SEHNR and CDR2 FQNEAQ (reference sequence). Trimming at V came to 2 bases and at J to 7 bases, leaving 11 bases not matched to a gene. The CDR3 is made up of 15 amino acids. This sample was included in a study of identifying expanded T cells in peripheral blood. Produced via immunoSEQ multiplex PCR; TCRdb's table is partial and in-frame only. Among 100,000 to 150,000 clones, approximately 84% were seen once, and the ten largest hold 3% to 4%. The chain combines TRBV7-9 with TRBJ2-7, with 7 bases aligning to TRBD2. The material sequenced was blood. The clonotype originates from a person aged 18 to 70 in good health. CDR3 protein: CASSLRTLVAGEQYF. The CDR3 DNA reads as TGTGCCAGCAGCTTACGTACCTTAGTAGCGGGTGAGCAGTACTTC.